This TCR beta chain was sequenced for a study of OX40 agonist ivuxolimab in advanced cancers. Looking at the study overall: Patients' therapy was ivuxolimab, an antibody that acts as an agonist of OX40 (CD134).

V was pared by 2 bases and J by 7 bases, with 4 bases of the junction left unmatched. This CDR3 is built from 14 residues. Germline V gene data show CDR1 as SGHRS and CDR2 as YFSETQ. Assay used: immunoSEQ multiplex PCR; TCRdb lists only in-frame clones, some missing. This table has around 80,000 clones, approximately 79% appearing once. On this clone: The antigen remains undetermined.

Study-wide results and caveats: People who partly responded at 0.1-3.0 mg/kg had some of the least clonal expansion seen. The specificity for antigen of the expanded peripheral T cells was not determined.

V gene TRBV5-1 combines with J gene TRBJ1-1; 11 nucleotides agree with TRBD1. This clonotype was sampled from an adult with an advanced solid tumor such as melanoma, head and neck, liver or kidney cancer. This sample comprised CD4+ or CD8+ T cells sorted from blood, obtained in a trial of the OX40 agonist ivuxolimab. CDR3 sequence (DNA): TGCGCCAGCAGCTTCGGGACAGGGGGTAGTGAAGCTTTCTTT. Translating it yields CASSFGTGGSEAFF.